This T cell receptor (beta chain) was obtained from a study of blood T cells in healthy people across ages. The authors ran a second PCR of 7 to 11 cycles using a sample-barcoded 5' primer and a J-beta primer mix. Carrying 12 random nucleotides, a template-switch adaptor labeled each individual cDNA molecule. TCRdb used MiXCR to reprocess the 5' RACE reads, holding one entry per CDR3 protein. The table includes about 730,000 distinct CDR3 sequences, 35% to 45% detected once. Study observations and caveats: The authors considered diversity estimates from one million T cells to be underestimates.

V shed 4 bases and J 4 bases; nucleotides not matched to a gene: 3. The germline V gene encodes CDR1 LGHDT and CDR2 YNNKEL (reference sequence). This CDR3 is 14 amino acids long. Of note for this clonotype: What it binds is not known.

The gene calls are TRBV3-1 and TRBJ2-1; 8 bases fit TRBD2. The source is a woman aged 55 to 70 in good health. The sequencing input was blood. The CDR3 sequence: CASSPRLAYNEQFF. The CDR3 coding sequence is TGTGCCAGCAGCCCCCGACTAGCGTACAATGAGCAGTTCTTC.